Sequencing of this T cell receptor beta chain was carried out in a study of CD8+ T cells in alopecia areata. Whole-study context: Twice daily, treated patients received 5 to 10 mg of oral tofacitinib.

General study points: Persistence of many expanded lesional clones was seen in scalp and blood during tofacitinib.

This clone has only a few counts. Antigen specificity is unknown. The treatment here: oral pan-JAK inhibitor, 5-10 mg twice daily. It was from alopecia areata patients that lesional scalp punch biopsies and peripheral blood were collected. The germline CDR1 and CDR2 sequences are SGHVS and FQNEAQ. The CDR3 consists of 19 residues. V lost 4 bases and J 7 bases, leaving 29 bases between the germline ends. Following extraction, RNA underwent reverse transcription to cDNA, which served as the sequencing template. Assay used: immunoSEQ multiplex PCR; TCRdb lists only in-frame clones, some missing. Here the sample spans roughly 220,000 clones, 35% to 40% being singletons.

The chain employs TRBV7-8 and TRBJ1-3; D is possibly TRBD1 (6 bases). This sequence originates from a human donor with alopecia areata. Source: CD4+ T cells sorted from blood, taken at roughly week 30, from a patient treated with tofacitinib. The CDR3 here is CASSSHRVPGVGRRNTIYF. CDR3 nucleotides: TGTGCCAGCAGCTCGCACAGGGTCCCGGGAGTAGGGCGAAGGAACACCATATATTTT.